The next 28 T cell receptor beta chains were all read from a single sample in a study of CD8+ T cells in alopecia areata. Treatment given: oral pan-JAK inhibitor, 5-10 mg twice daily. Extracted RNA was reverse transcribed into cDNA, the sequencing template. This table comes from immunoSEQ multiplex PCR, and its TCRdb copy is limited to in-frame clones, with some not included. Of around 180,000 clones listed, less than 65% are singletons. The sample here was CD4+ T cells sorted from blood, taken at week 24, from a patient treated with tofacitinib. The receptors shown here come from a human donor with alopecia areata.

V gene TRBV4-3 combines with J gene TRBJ1-1; D not certain. Looked up from germline, CDR1 is LGHNA and CDR2 is YSLEER. The CDR3 is 14 residues long. V lost 0 bases to trimming and J lost 4 bases, with 9 bases between them. The CDR3 coding sequence is TGCGCCAGCAGCCAAGAATTGGTGGTCACTGAAGCTTTCTTT. Its translation: CASSQELVVTEAFF.

The J gene is TRBJ2-2, the V gene TRBV2; D is ambiguous. The germline V gene has CDR1 SNHLY and CDR2 FYNNEI. With 5 bases removed from V and 7 bases from J, the gap between germline ends came to 20 bases. The CDR3 loop spans 16 amino acids. The CDR3 loop reads CASSRSIGSSIGELFF. The CDR3 DNA follows: TGTGCCAGCAGTCGGTCCATAGGGTCGTCAATCGGGGAGCTGTTTTTT.

This clone showed up just a few times. The V gene is TRBV10-2, the J gene TRBJ1-5, with 7 bases identical to TRBD1. This CDR3 is built from 15 residues. Per germline, CDR1 WSHSY and CDR2 SAAADI. The V segment lost 4 bases and the J segment 4 bases; nucleotides outside the gene matches: 7. The CDR3 sequence: CASSALTGTNQPQHF. Written as DNA, the CDR3 is TGCGCCAGCAGTGCTTTGACAGGGACTAATCAGCCCCAGCATTTT.

The chain carries TRBV5-1 and TRBJ2-7, with D possibly being TRBD1 (5 bases). Per germline, CDR1 SGHRS and CDR2 YFSETQ. The CDR3 has 13 residues. Trimming pared 5 bases from V and 6 bases from J, leaving 15 bases between. The DNA for the CDR3 is TGCGCCAGCAGGGCCGACAGTGGCGGCGAGCAGTACTTC. It encodes CASRADSGGEQYF.

The J gene is TRBJ2-6, the V gene TRBV5-1; the match to TRBD1 covers 7 bases. CDR3 length equals 17 residues. The V gene end was trimmed by 2 bases and the J gene end by 2 bases; junction bases not matched to a gene: 7. The germline V gene encodes CDR1 SGHRS and CDR2 YFSETQ. CDR3 loop: CASSFTGGQAGANVLTF. The DNA of the CDR3 is TGCGCCAGCAGCTTCACGGGTGGACAGGCTGGGGCCAACGTCCTGACTTTC.

This rearrangement joins TRBV12-5 to TRBJ1-1; D not resolved. The CDR3 consists of 11 residues. Germline CDR1 and CDR2: LGHNT and FRNRAP. Trimming took off 0 bases at V and 11 bases at J, with 7 bases between the two ends. CDR3 sequence: CASGLVNSAFF. The CDR3 nucleotides are TGTGCTAGTGGTTTGGTAAATTCGGCTTTCTTT.

The gene calls are TRBV7-9 and TRBJ2-7; 9 bases are a match to TRBD1. Trimming at V came to 1 base and at J to 3 bases, leaving 7 bases not matched to a gene. Germline values: CDR1 SEHNR, CDR2 FQNEAQ (reference sequence). The CDR3 loop spans 16 amino acids. For the CDR3, the DNA is TGTGCCAGCAGCTTAGTTGCAGGGACAGGGTTCTACGAGCAGTACTTC. Encoded protein: CASSLVAGTGFYEQYF. Full variable domain (rest looked up from reference TRBV7-9 and TRBJ2-7): DTGVSQNPRHKITKRGQNVTFRCDPISEHNRLYWYRQTLGQGPEFLTYFQNEAQLEKSRLLSDRFSAERPKGSFSTLEIQRTEQGDSAMYLCASSLVAGTGFYEQYFGPGTRLTVT.

This clone was found a few times. The rearrangement links TRBV19 to TRBJ1-1; 8 positions agree with TRBD1. Germline V gene data show CDR1 as LNHDA and CDR2 as SQIVND (reference sequence). V was pared by 4 bases and J by 7 bases, with 11 bases of the junction left unmatched. This CDR3 spans 15 amino acids. CDR3 amino acids: CASSKRTGHTLEAFF. CDR3 in DNA: TGTGCCAGTAGTAAACGGACAGGGCACACACTTGAAGCTTTCTTT.

CDR3 in amino acids: CSASDRATEAFF. The CDR3 coding sequence is TGCAGCGCCTCGGACAGGGCCACTGAAGCTTTCTTT. The rearrangement links TRBV29-1 to TRBJ1-1, with 8 bases matching TRBD1. This CDR3 has 12 amino acids. J was trimmed by 4 bases and V by 7 bases; bases with no gene match: 5. Germline V gives CDR1 SQVTM, CDR2 ANQGSEA.

The V call is TRBV30, the J call TRBJ2-5; TRBD2 is a possible D gene (5 bases). The V and J ends lost 0 bases and 5 bases respectively, with 10 bases between them. Germline V gives CDR1 GTSNPN, CDR2 SVGIG (reference sequence). This CDR3 spans 13 amino acids. The CDR3 protein is CAWSVGPGETQYF. The CDR3, as DNA: TGTGCCTGGAGTGTAGGGCCGGGGGAGACCCAGTACTTC.

The chain is built from TRBV15 and TRBJ2-7; the D gene is possibly TRBD1 (6 bases). The CDR3 has 15 amino acids. V lost 3 bases and J 4 bases, leaving 16 bases between the germline ends. Germline assignment: CDR1 LNHNV and CDR2 YYDKDF (reference sequence). For the CDR3, the DNA is TGTGCCACCAGCAGCAGCACAGGGATTGGGTACGAGCAGTACTTC. Its translation is CATSSSTGIGYEQYF.

The rearrangement joins TRBV15 to TRBJ2-1; tentatively, D is TRBD1 (6 bases). Trimming shortened V by 5 bases and J by 8 bases, and 22 bases separated the two germline ends. This CDR3 region has 16 residues. CDR1 LNHNV and CDR2 YYDKDF come from the germline V gene (reference sequence). CDR3 residues: CATSAMPTQGRDEQFF. In DNA form, the CDR3 reads TGTGCCACCAGCGCGATGCCAACCCAGGGGAGAGATGAGCAGTTCTTC.

The chain recombines TRBV29-1 with TRBJ2-7; D might be TRBD1 (8 bases). CDR1 is SQVTM, CDR2 ANQGSEA, per germline. The V and J ends lost 0 bases and 6 bases respectively, with 18 bases between them. The CDR3 is made up of 15 amino acids. The CDR3 region has the DNA TGCAGCGTTGAAGACAATACAGGGGGGGGTGGCGAGCAGTACTTC. Encoded protein: CSVEDNTGGGGEQYF.

This chain joins TRBV29-1 and TRBJ2-7; D is perhaps TRBD2 (6 bases). With 2 bases removed from V and 2 bases from J, the gap between germline ends came to 13 bases. The germline V gene encodes CDR1 SQVTM and CDR2 ANQGSEA. The CDR3 runs 14 residues. Here the CDR3 reads CSVESWAGTYEQYF. CDR3 sequence (DNA): TGCAGCGTTGAATCTTGGGCGGGGACCTACGAGCAGTACTTC.

This chain links TRBV30 with TRBJ1-2; weak D call: TRBD1 (6 bases). Deletions cut 0 bases from V and 0 bases from J, with 11 bases between. The CDR3 is made up of 15 amino acids. Germline V lookup: CDR1 GTSNPN, CDR2 SVGIG (reference sequence). The CDR3 region has the DNA TGTGCCTGGAGTGTACTGGGGGCGTCTAACTATGGCTACACCTTC. Protein: CAWSVLGASNYGYTF.

This clone was observed a handful of times. The genes are TRBV5-6 and TRBJ2-7; D remains ambiguous. This CDR3 has 11 amino acids. CDR1 SGHDT and CDR2 YYEEEE come from the germline V gene. With 3 bases removed from V and 5 bases from J, the gap between germline ends came to 6 bases. The CDR3 nucleotides are TGTGCCAGCAGCTGGGCTGACGAGCAGTACTTC. This gives the protein CASSWADEQYF.

This chain joins TRBV29-1 and TRBJ2-3, with 12 bases aligning to TRBD1. J gave up 3 bases and V 4 bases, and 5 bases lay outside the gene matches. The CDR3 covers 15 residues. Per the germline V gene, CDR1 is SQVTM and CDR2 is ANQGSEA. CDR3 nucleotides: TGCAGCGTTGGGGGACAGGGGGCTGGGACAGATACGCAGTATTTT. Residues: CSVGGQGAGTDTQYF.

The genes are TRBV9 and TRBJ2-3; unclear D gene. Deletions cut 0 bases from V and 1 base from J, with 3 bases between. The length of the CDR3 is 13 residues. The germline V gene has CDR1 SGDLS and CDR2 YYNGEE. CDR3 sequence: CASSVVGTDTQYF. The CDR3 DNA reads as TGTGCCAGCAGCGTAGTGGGCACAGATACGCAGTATTTT.

This clone has only one observation. This sequence joins TRBV4-1 and TRBJ2-3; 8 bases match TRBD1. Germline trimming cut 4 bases from V and 2 bases from J; bases unmatched to any gene: 5. The germline gives CDR1 MGHRA, CDR2 YSYEKL. CDR3 length: 15 residues. The CDR3 region has the DNA TGCGCCAGCAGCCCGGGACAGGTTGACACAGATACGCAGTATTTT. Its protein is CASSPGQVDTDTQYF.

In this sample, this clone turned up a few times. This sample includes further DNA sequences coding for the same CDR3. This chain connects TRBV29-1 to TRBJ2-2, with D unresolved. Trimming removed 4 bases from V and 5 bases from J, with 11 bases in between. The CDR3 length is 13 residues. Germline V lookup: CDR1 SQVTM, CDR2 ANQGSEA. In DNA, the CDR3 is TGCAGCGTTGGGATTCTGGGGACCGGGGAGCTGTTTTTT. It encodes CSVGILGTGELFF.

In DNA, the CDR3 is TGTGCCAGCAGCTTAGATCGGGAAGAGACCCAGTACTTC. This encodes CASSLDREETQYF. The chain joins TRBV7-7 to TRBJ2-5; D ambiguous. V lost 1 base to trimming and J lost 3 bases, with 6 bases between them. This CDR3 is 13 amino acids long. Germline CDR1 and CDR2: SSHAT and FNYEAQ (reference sequence).

The rearrangement links TRBV29-1 to TRBJ2-7, with TRBD1 identical over 7 bases. Trimming took 7 bases from V and 3 from J; bases not matched to a gene: 6. Germline CDR1 reads SQVTM; CDR2 reads ANQGSEA. This CDR3 region has 12 residues. CDR3 coding DNA: TGCAGCGCTATTACAGGGGTCTACGAGCAGTACTTC. It is translated as CSAITGVYEQYF.

The V and J genes are TRBV6-5 and TRBJ2-5; the D is unclear. Trimming took 5 bases from V and 1 from J, leaving 11 bases between them. Germline V gives CDR1 MNHEY, CDR2 SVGAGI. This CDR3 spans 14 amino acids. CDR3 sequence reads: CASSPRAPQETQYF. The DNA for the CDR3 is TGTGCCAGCAGTCCCCGGGCCCCCCAAGAGACCCAGTACTTC.

This clone showed up just a few times. The chain uses TRBV10-3 and TRBJ1-6, with D perhaps TRBD1 (6 bases). CDR3 length equals 15 residues. The V gene lost 3 bases and the J gene lost 9 bases, with 15 bases spanning the gap. Germline values: CDR1 ENHRY, CDR2 SYGVKD. DNA for the CDR3: TGTGCCATCAGTGAAGGGGGACGTTCGTCTTCACCCCTCCACTTT. It specifies CAISEGGRSSSPLHF.

V is TRBV9 and J is TRBJ2-7; 7 bases line up with TRBD1. Trimming at V came to 4 bases and at J to 2 bases, leaving 18 bases not matched to a gene. The CDR3 has 18 amino acids. CDR1 and CDR2 (germline): SGDLS, YYNGEE. The CDR3 loop is CASSPRPPVGQTTYEQYF. DNA of the CDR3: TGTGCCAGCAGCCCTAGGCCCCCCGTGGGACAGACTACCTACGAGCAGTACTTC. The full variable domain, with the rest looked up from reference TRBV9 and TRBJ2-7, is DSGVTQTPKHLITATGQRVTLRCSPRSGDLSVYWYQQSLDQGLQFLIQYYNGEERAKGNILERFSAQQFPDLHSELNLSSLELGDSALYFCASSPRPPVGQTTYEQYFGPGTRLTVT.

The genes are TRBV5-1 and TRBJ1-1; unclear D gene. The CDR3 has 14 residues. V lost 2 bases and J 0 bases, leaving 8 bases between the germline ends. CDR1 and CDR2 (germline): SGHRS, YFSETQ. For the CDR3, the DNA is TGCGCCAGCAGCTTTCGGGAAATGAACACTGAAGCTTTCTTT. Its protein product is CASSFREMNTEAFF.

The J gene is TRBJ1-5, the V gene TRBV29-1; TRBD1 is a possible D gene (5 bases). The germline gives CDR1 SQVTM, CDR2 ANQGSEA. This CDR3 has 17 residues. CDR3 amino acids: CRIRPQMGVFCNQPQHF. The CDR3 coding sequence is TGCAGAATCAGGCCCCAAATGGGGGTGTTTTGCAATCAGCCCCAGCATTTT.

The rearrangement uses TRBV11-2 and TRBJ2-3; D perhaps matches TRBD2 (5 bases). The CDR3 has 15 residues. Germline values: CDR1 SGHAT, CDR2 FQNNGV. Deletions cut 0 bases from V and 1 base from J, with 8 bases between. CDR3 sequence reads: CASSLDYGGTDTQYF. DNA of the CDR3: TGTGCCAGCAGCTTAGACTACGGGGGCACAGATACGCAGTATTTT.